This TCR beta chain was observed in a study of identical twins. Study findings and constraints: The study found excess low generation probability among twin-shared out-of-frame alpha sequences.

This clonotype has ten or more counts. The antigen is unknown. A universal primer binding site was introduced by template switching. The final cDNA contained unique molecular identifiers. From the 5' RACE reads, TCRdb called clonotypes with MiXCR, one entry per CDR3 protein. The top ten hold around 1.5% of the sample, which has nearly 900,000 distinct CDR3 sequences, approximately 13% seen once. Germline V lookup: CDR1 SQVTM, CDR2 ANQGSEA. The junction had 5 bases not matched to a gene; V was cut back by 3 bases and J by 0 bases. The CDR3 totals 15 residues. This sample also appeared in a second study, on yellow fever vaccine responses in identical twins.

This TCR was recovered from a woman between 18 and 29 years old in good health. This chain connects TRBV29-1 to TRBJ2-3, with TRBD2 matching over 8 bases. The sample was PBMCs. CDR3 nucleotide sequence: TGCAGCGTTGATTTCCGGGGGGGCAGCACAGATACGCAGTATTTT. Its translation is CSVDFRGGSTDTQYF.